This T cell receptor beta chain was obtained from a study of blood T cell repertoires in COVID-19. Study-level information: COVID-19 samples from acute and convalescent phases originated in the United States, Italy and Spain. PBMCs, B-cell-depleted T cells, or T cells provided the cDNA or gDNA that made up the material.

In the authors' workflow: The authors estimated nucleated cell counts from reference gene primer amplification. Assay used: immunoSEQ multiplex PCR; TCRdb lists only in-frame clones, some missing. The DNA gave D and trimming, while V, J and clone size come from that table. The table lists about 75,000 clones, more than 75% of them singletons. The origin of this receptor is a human donor in a cohort sampled during active COVID-19. The sample was peripheral blood.

The CDR3 nucleotides read TGTGCCAGCAGCCCAGGGACAGCCGGAAACACCATATATTTT. Its protein is CASSPGTAGNTIYF. The chain is built from TRBV3-1 (or the pseudogene TRBV3-2) and TRBJ1-3; the match to TRBD1 covers 7 bases. The CDR3 length is 14 residues. Trimming removed 4 bases from V and 4 bases from J; junction bases left unmatched: 4. Germline V lookup: CDR1 LGHDT, CDR2 YNNKEL (reference sequence).